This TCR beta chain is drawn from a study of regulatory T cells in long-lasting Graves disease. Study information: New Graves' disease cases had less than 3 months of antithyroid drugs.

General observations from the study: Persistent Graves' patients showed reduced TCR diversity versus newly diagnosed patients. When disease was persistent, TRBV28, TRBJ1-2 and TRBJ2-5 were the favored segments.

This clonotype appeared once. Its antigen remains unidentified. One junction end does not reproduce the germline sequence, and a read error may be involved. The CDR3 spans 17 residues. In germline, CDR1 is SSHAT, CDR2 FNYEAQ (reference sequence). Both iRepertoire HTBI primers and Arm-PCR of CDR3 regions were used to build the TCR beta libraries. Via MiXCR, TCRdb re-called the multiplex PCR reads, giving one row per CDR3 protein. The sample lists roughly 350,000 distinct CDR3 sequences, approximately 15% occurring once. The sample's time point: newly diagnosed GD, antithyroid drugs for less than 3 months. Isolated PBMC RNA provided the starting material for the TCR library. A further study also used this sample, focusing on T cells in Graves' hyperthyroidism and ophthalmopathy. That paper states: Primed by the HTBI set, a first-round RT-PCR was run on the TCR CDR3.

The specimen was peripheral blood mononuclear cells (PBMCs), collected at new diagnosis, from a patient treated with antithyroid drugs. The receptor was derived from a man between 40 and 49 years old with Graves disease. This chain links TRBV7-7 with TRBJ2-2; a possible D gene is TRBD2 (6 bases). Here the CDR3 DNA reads TGTGCTAGCAGCTTACGCCTCCCTGGAGGGATGCCCGGGGAGCTGTTTTTT. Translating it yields CASSLRLPGGMPGELFF.